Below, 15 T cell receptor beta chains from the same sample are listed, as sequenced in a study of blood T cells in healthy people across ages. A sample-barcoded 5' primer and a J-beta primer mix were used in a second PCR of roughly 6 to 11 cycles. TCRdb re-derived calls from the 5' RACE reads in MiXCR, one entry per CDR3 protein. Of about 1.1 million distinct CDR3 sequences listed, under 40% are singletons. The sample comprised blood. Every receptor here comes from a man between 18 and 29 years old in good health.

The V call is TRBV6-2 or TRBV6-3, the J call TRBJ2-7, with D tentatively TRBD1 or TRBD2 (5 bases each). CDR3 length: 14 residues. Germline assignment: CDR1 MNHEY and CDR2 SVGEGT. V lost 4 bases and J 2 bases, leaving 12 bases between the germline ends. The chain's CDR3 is CASSSSGATYEQYF. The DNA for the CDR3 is TGTGCCAGCAGTTCCTCCGGGGCCACCTACGAGCAGTACTTC.

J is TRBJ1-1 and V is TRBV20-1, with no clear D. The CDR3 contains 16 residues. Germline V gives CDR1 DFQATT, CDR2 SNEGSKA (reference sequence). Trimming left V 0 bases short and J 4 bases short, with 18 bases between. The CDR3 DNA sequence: TGCAGTGCTAGAGATCAGCGGCGGGGTCAAGGCACTGAAGCTTTCTTT. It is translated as CSARDQRRGQGTEAFF.

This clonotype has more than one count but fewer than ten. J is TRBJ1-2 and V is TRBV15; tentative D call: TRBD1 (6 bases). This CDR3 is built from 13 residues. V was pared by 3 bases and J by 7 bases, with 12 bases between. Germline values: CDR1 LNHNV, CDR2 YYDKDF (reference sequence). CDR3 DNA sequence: TGTGCCACCAGCAGGGACAGAGTTTGTGGCTACACCTTC. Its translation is CATSRDRVCGYTF.

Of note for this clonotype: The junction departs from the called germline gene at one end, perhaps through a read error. The CDR3 here is CACSLPGANEQFF. CDR3 DNA: TGTGCCTGCAGCTTACCAGGGGCCAATGAGCAGTTCTTC. The chain uses TRBV7-9 and TRBJ2-1; D may be TRBD1 (6 bases). The CDR3 sequence is 13 residues long. Looked up from germline, CDR1 is SEHNR and CDR2 is FQNEAQ (reference sequence). Based on the CDR3 plus reference TRBV7-9 and TRBJ2-1, the full variable domain is DTGVSQNPRHKITKRGQNVTFRCDPISEHNRLYWYRQTLGQGPEFLTYFQNEAQLEKSRLLSDRFSAERPKGSFSTLEIQRTEQGDSAMYLCACSLPGANEQFFGPGTRLTVL.

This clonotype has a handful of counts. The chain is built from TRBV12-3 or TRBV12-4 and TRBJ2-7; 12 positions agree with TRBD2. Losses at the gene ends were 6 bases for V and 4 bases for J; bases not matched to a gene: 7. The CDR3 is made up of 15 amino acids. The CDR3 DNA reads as TGTGCCAGCAGCCTAGCGGGGGGGCGGATGTACGAGCAGTACTTC. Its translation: CASSLAGGRMYEQYF.

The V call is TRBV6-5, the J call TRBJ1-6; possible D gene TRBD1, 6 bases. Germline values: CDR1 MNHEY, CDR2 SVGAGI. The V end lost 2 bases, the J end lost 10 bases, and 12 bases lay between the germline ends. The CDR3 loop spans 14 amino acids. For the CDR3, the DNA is TGTGCCAGCAGTTACGGACAGCCAGGATCACCCCTCCACTTT. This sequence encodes CASSYGQPGSPLHF.

DNA of the CDR3: TGTGCCAGCAGCCAAGATTGGGGTTCTGACACCGGGGAGCTGTTTTTT. Translated: CASSQDWGSDTGELFF. J is TRBJ2-2 and V is TRBV4-2; D gene uncertain. This CDR3 contains 16 residues. V shed 0 bases and J shed 3 bases, with 11 bases lying between them. Germline CDR1 reads LGHNA; CDR2 reads YNFKEQ.

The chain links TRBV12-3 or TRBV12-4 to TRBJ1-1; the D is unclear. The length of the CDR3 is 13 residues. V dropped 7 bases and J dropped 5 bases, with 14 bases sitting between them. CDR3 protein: CASTVRVGTEAFF. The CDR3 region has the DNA TGTGCCAGCACGGTTAGGGTTGGGACTGAAGCTTTCTTT.

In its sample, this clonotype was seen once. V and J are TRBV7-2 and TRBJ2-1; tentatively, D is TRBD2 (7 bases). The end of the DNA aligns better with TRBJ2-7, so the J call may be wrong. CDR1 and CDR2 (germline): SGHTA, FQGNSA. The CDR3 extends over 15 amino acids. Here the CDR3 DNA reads TGTGCCAGCAGCTCGGGGGGCGGGGCCTACAATGAGCAGTACTTC. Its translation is CASSSGGGAYNEQYF.

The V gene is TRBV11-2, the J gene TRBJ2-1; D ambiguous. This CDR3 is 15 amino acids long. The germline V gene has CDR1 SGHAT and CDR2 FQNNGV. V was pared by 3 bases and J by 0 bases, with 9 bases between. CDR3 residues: CASSFPRFSYNEQFF. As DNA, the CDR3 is TGTGCCAGCAGCTTCCCGCGCTTCTCCTACAATGAGCAGTTCTTC.

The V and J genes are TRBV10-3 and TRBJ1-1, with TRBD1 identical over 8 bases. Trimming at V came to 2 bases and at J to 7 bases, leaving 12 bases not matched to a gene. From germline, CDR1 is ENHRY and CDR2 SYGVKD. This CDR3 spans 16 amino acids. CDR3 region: CAISEMARGHSNEAFF. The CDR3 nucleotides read TGTGCCATCAGTGAGATGGCCAGGGGGCATTCAAATGAAGCTTTCTTT.

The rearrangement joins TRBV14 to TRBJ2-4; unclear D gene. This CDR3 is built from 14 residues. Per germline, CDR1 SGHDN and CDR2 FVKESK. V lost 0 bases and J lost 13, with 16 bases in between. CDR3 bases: TGTGCCAGCAGCCAAGAGAGCCAGCCTCTTGAGCAGTACTTC. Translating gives CASSQESQPLEQYF.

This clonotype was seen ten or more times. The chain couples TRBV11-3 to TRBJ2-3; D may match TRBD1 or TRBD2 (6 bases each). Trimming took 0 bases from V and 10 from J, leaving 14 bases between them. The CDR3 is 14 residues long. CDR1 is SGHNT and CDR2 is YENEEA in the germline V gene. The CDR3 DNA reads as TGTGCCAGCAGCTTAGACCCAATGGGGGGCGCGCAGTATTTT. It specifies CASSLDPMGGAQYF.

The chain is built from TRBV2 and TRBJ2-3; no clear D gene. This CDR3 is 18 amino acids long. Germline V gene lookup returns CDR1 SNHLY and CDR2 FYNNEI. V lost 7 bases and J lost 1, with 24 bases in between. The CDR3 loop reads CASTIRKSSAHRTDTQYF. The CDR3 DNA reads TGTGCCAGCACCATACGAAAATCATCCGCCCATCGCACAGATACGCAGTATTTT.

The CDR3 coding sequence is TGTGCCAGCTCATCCCTGGTGTCGGCCACTGAAGCTTTCTTT. As protein: CASSSLVSATEAFF. The chain combines TRBV28 with TRBJ1-1; D is ambiguous. The CDR3 is 14 residues long. V was trimmed by 8 bases and J by 4 bases, leaving 17 bases between them. The germline gives CDR1 MDHEN, CDR2 SYDVKM.